This T cell receptor (beta chain) was obtained from a study of CD8+CD57+ T cells in acquired aplastic anemia. Across the whole study: DNA per sorted CD4+ or CD8+ sample ranged about 0.19 to 30 ug, averaging about 2.9 ug.

TCR beta VDJ and CDR3 were profiled, and genomic DNA was the template. TCRdb reprocessed the reads with MiXCR, giving one entry per CDR3 protein. The table records 270,000 or so distinct CDR3 sequences, less than 85% of them present only once. Findings of the study overall: Patients and healthy controls showed no significant CD8+ Simpson's diversity difference.

An expansion of CD8+CD57+ cells by flow cytometry had been shown in patients chosen for sequencing. There was no therapy given to any patient before the blood sampling took place. As to this clonotype: The antigen is undetermined. Germline and junction disagree at one end, which may indicate a read error.

The germline V gene has CDR1 SEHNR and CDR2 FQNEAQ (reference sequence). This CDR3 region has 11 residues. The chain recombines TRBV7-9 with TRBJ2-3; D not resolved. This TCR was recovered from a human donor with aplastic anemia. Material for sequencing was sorted CD4+, CD8+, or CD8+CD57+ T cells (not recorded which) from PBMCs. The CDR3 sequence is CASSWSDEQYF. CDR3 DNA: TGTGCCAGCTCCTGGTCGGATGAGCAGTATTTC. The full variable domain, rest sourced from reference TRBV7-9 and TRBJ2-3, is DTGVSQNPRHKITKRGQNVTFRCDPISEHNRLYWYRQTLGQGPEFLTYFQNEAQLEKSRLLSDRFSAERPKGSFSTLEIQRTEQGDSAMYLCASSWSDEQYFGPGTRLTVL.